Listed below are T cell receptor beta chains from one sample, sequenced in a study of radiotherapy plus CTLA-4 blockade in lung cancer. Sequencing used immunoSEQ multiplex PCR; TCRdb keeps in-frame clones, though not all of them. The table shows around 120,000 clones, with about 77% occurring only once. The sample here was peripheral blood, taken from a patient treated with radiotherapy plus ipilimumab. The receptors here all came from a human donor with non-small cell lung cancer who had a partial response to radiotherapy plus ipilimumab. Each CDR3 is given with its conserved first and last residue. A D gene is named only where the DNA matches it firmly. Some rows mark clone size as missing; the rest say once, few, many or name a class of expanded clone.

cdr3_nt: TGCGCCAGCAGTGGCTCCGGGACAGGGGTTGAAAAACTGTTTTTT
cdr3_aa: CASSGSGTGVEKLFF
d_call: TRBD1
v_call: TRBV10-2
clone_size: once
j_call: TRBJ1-4

cdr3_nt: TGTGCCAGCAGTGAACTAGCGGGAGGGCCGTTAGATACGCAGTATTTT
cdr3_aa: CASSELAGGPLDTQYF
d_call: TRBD2
v_call: TRBV6-1
clone_size: NA
j_call: TRBJ2-3

cdr3_nt: TGTGCCAGCAGCAACTTGGCGAGGCCCCTTCAAGATACGCAGTATTTT
cdr3_aa: CASSNLARPLQDTQYF
d_call: NA
v_call: TRBV5-6
clone_size: NA
j_call: TRBJ2-3

cdr3_nt: TGTGCCATCAGTGGCGGACAGAGATCGAACACTGAAGCTTTCTTT
cdr3_aa: CAISGGQRSNTEAFF
d_call: NA
v_call: TRBV10-3
clone_size: NA
j_call: TRBJ1-1

cdr3_nt: TGTGCCAGCAGGGTGGATAATAGGGGGCCTTTCGAGCAGTTCTTC
cdr3_aa: CASRVDNRGPFEQFF
d_call: TRBD1
v_call: TRBV6-5
clone_size: NA
j_call: TRBJ2-1

cdr3_nt: TGTGCCAGCAGCCCCGGGACAGGGGGCTCCTACGAGCAGTACTTC
cdr3_aa: CASSPGTGGSYEQYF
d_call: TRBD1
v_call: TRBV13
clone_size: NA
j_call: TRBJ2-7

cdr3_nt: TGTGCCAGCAGCACGACAGGGGCTCGCTATGGCTACACCTTC
cdr3_aa: CASSTTGARYGYTF
d_call: TRBD1
v_call: TRBV28
clone_size: NA
j_call: TRBJ1-2

cdr3_nt: TGTGCCAGCAGCCCCAATAGGGACTACAAATCCTACTACGAGCAGTACTTC
cdr3_aa: CASSPNRDYKSYYEQYF
d_call: TRBD2
v_call: TRBV5-4
clone_size: NA
j_call: TRBJ2-7

cdr3_nt: TGTGCCAGCAGCTCTTTTGGACAGGACTTCCCAGGCTATGGCTACACCTTC
cdr3_aa: CASSSFGQDFPGYGYTF
d_call: TRBD1
v_call: TRBV5-4
clone_size: NA
j_call: TRBJ1-2

cdr3_nt: TGTGCCAGCAGCCAAGAAAAGGCGGGAAAGAACTACAATGAGCAGTTCTTC
cdr3_aa: CASSQEKAGKNYNEQFF
d_call: NA
v_call: TRBV4-2
clone_size: few
j_call: TRBJ2-1

cdr3_nt: TGTGCCAGCAGTACCTTGGGACAAGGCAATCAGCCCCAGCATTTT
cdr3_aa: CASSTLGQGNQPQHF
d_call: NA
v_call: TRBV6-5
clone_size: NA
j_call: TRBJ1-5

cdr3_nt: TGTGCCAGCAGCCAGGAGCTACGGTTTGCCAATGAGCAGTTCTTC
cdr3_aa: CASSQELRFANEQFF
d_call: NA
v_call: TRBV14
clone_size: NA
j_call: TRBJ2-1

cdr3_nt: TGCGCCAGCGCGGCAGGGGTTAGCAATCAGCCCCAGCATTTT
cdr3_aa: CASAAGVSNQPQHF
d_call: NA
v_call: TRBV10-2
clone_size: NA
j_call: TRBJ1-5

cdr3_nt: TGTGCCAGCAGCTCTGAGGGCGGGGTGGACTACAATGAGCAGTTCTTC
cdr3_aa: CASSSEGGVDYNEQFF
d_call: NA
v_call: TRBV5-5
clone_size: NA
j_call: TRBJ2-1

cdr3_nt: TGTGCCAGCAGCTGGACTACCTCAGATACGCAGTATTTT
cdr3_aa: CASSWTTSDTQYF
d_call: NA
v_call: TRBV5-4
clone_size: NA
j_call: TRBJ2-3

cdr3_nt: TGTGCCATCAGGCCCTCGACAGGGGGCAGAGTCTATGGCTACACCTTC
cdr3_aa: CAIRPSTGGRVYGYTF
d_call: TRBD1
v_call: TRBV10-3
clone_size: once
j_call: TRBJ1-2

cdr3_nt: TGTGCCAGCAGTGAAGCACAGGGGACTAACTATGGCTACACCTTC
cdr3_aa: CASSEAQGTNYGYTF
d_call: TRBD1
v_call: TRBV6-1
clone_size: NA
j_call: TRBJ1-2

cdr3_nt: TGTGCCAGCAGCTTCGGACGGGGAAATTCACCCCTCCACTTT
cdr3_aa: CASSFGRGNSPLHF
d_call: NA
v_call: TRBV11-1
clone_size: once
j_call: TRBJ1-6

cdr3_nt: TGTGCCAGCTTAAGGGCTAGCGGAGATATCGGGGAGCTGTTTTTT
cdr3_aa: CASLRASGDIGELFF
d_call: TRBD2
v_call: TRBV6-1
clone_size: NA
j_call: TRBJ2-2

cdr3_nt: TGTGCCAGCAGTTCCCTAGTCACTAGCGGGAGTTCAGCACCTTACGAGCAGTACTTC
cdr3_aa: CASSSLVTSGSSAPYEQYF
d_call: TRBD2
v_call: TRBV28
clone_size: NA
j_call: TRBJ2-7

cdr3_nt: TGTGCCAGCAGTTTGGCTGCAACTAATGAAAAACTGTTTTTT
cdr3_aa: CASSLAATNEKLFF
d_call: NA
v_call: TRBV28
clone_size: NA
j_call: TRBJ1-4

cdr3_nt: TGTGCCAGCAGCTTAAGGATCGACAGAAGCAATCAGCCCCAGCATTTT
cdr3_aa: CASSLRIDRSNQPQHF
d_call: NA
v_call: TRBV7-8
clone_size: NA
j_call: TRBJ1-5